These T cell receptor beta chains were read from a single sample in a study of cytomegalovirus exposure and HLA in healthy donors. Assay: immunoSEQ multiplex PCR; the TCRdb copy retains only in-frame clones and omits some. Found here are 90,000 to 120,000 clones, roughly 80% of them singletons; the top ten hold around 2%. The sequencing sample was made of PBMCs. Receptors were obtained from a man aged 30 to 39 in good health and CMV-seronegative. Both conserved end residues are part of each CDR3. A D gene is named only where the DNA matches it firmly. Clone size, where shown, is once, few, many, or a class for clones that have expanded.

- | TRBJ2-1 | TRBV6-5 | - | CASSYEGSSYNEQFF | TGTGCCAGCAGTTACGAGGGAAGCTCCTACAATGAGCAGTTCTTC
TRBD1 | TRBJ2-7 | TRBV7-9 | - | CASSLVRGLNEQYF | TGTGCCAGCAGCTTAGTTAGGGGGCTCAACGAGCAGTACTTC
TRBD1 | TRBJ1-4 | TRBV7-8 | - | CASSAQGATNEKLFF | TGTGCCAGCAGCGCACAGGGGGCAACTAATGAAAAACTGTTTTTT
- | TRBJ2-7 | TRBV6-1 | - | CASSERGGTYEQYF | TGTGCCAGCAGTGAAAGGGGCGGAACCTACGAGCAGTACTTC
- | TRBJ2-3 | TRBV7-9 | once | CASSLDPAVSSQYF | TGTGCCAGCAGCTTAGACCCGGCGGTGTCCTCGCAGTATTTT
- | TRBJ1-1 | TRBV2 | - | CASRAGRKNTEAFF | TGTGCCAGCAGGGCAGGGCGGAAGAACACTGAAGCTTTCTTT
- | TRBJ2-1 | TRBV27 | - | CASSLFSGSYNEQFF | TGTGCCAGCAGTTTATTTTCGGGTTCCTACAATGAGCAGTTCTTC
TRBD1 | TRBJ2-7 | TRBV5-4 | - | CASSFGTGYEQYF | TGTGCCAGCAGCTTCGGGACAGGGTACGAGCAGTACTTC
TRBD2 | TRBJ2-1 | TRBV6-5 | - | CGPQVAGGRNEQFF | TGTGGCCCACAGGTGGCGGGAGGGAGAAATGAGCAGTTCTTC
- | TRBJ2-3 | TRBV11-2 | - | CASSLSPDTQYF | TGTGCCAGCAGTTTGTCTCCAGATACGCAGTATTTT
- | TRBJ1-2 | TRBV15 | - | CATSNSLRGYTF | TGTGCCACCAGCAACTCACTCCGTGGCTACACCTTC
- | TRBJ1-1 | TRBV27 | - | CASSLNPSRTEAFF | TGTGCCAGCAGTTTAAACCCATCGCGCACTGAAGCTTTCTTT
TRBD1 | TRBJ2-7 | TRBV7-9 | - | CASSPTLRGRPEEQYF | TGTGCCAGCAGCCCCACATTGAGGGGGCGGCCGGAGGAGCAGTACTTC
- | TRBJ1-2 | TRBV5-1 | - | CASSSEVGRYGYTF | TGCGCCAGCAGCTCCGAGGTAGGGAGGTATGGCTACACCTTC